This T cell receptor beta chain was observed in a study of blood T cell repertoires in COVID-19 (dated by TCRdb to about 2020). Broadly, across the study: The collaborator samples originated in the United States, Italy and Spain and spanned the acute and convalescent phases of COVID-19. The material from the prospective study consisted of cDNA or gDNA derived from T cells, B-cell-depleted T cells, or PBMCs. Deeply sampled blood TCRbeta repertoires from subjects exposed to, actively infected with, or recovered from COVID-19 were included in the dataset. The repertoires were released in a freely available public database intended as a resource for research on the immune response to SARS-CoV-2. Samples were obtained from the ongoing ImmuneRACE study (first 160 participants) and from over 1,000 subjects provided by 6 global collaborators. A de-identified subject ID, COVID-19 status, age in years and sex were almost always included in the sample metadata. HLA class I and class II types, where available, came from metadata supplied by the sample provider rather than from assay-based typing. Overall study results and their limits: How much clinical and demographic metadata was included differed by source and by participant, and the metadata was provided uncurated.

TCRbeta CDR3 regions were amplified from genomic DNA by means of the immunoSEQ Assay, a bias-controlled multiplex PCR. In the source study's methods: Nucleated cell counts per sample were estimated from amplification of reference gene primers within the assay. Sequence reads were collapsed and filtered to measure the absolute abundance of every unique TCRbeta CDR3 rearrangement. For each sample, productive Simpson clonality was calculated as the square root of Simpson's diversity index across productive rearrangements. The source is immuneACCESS, and TCRdb retained only in-frame sequences with V and J called. Part of the clones is not carried over; for the studies checked, unresolved V genes explain less than half of this, and the remainder is unexplained. Clone size and the V and J calls come from that table; the DNA yielded D and trimming. The sample contains 77,000 or so clones, around 90% of them found a single time. The ten top clones hold under 6% of the sample.

Collaborating institutions collected whole blood in K2EDTA tubes following their own protocols. For TCRbeta analysis, collaborators shipped samples in one of three forms: frozen whole blood, isolated PBMCs, or DNA extracted from either of those sample types. As to this clone: The specificity of this receptor is unknown. No base quality information exists; no much larger clone differs at one position.

Spanning cysteine to phenylalanine, the CDR3 consists of 13 amino acids. The sequence is cut down to CDR3 DNA, 39 bases in frame from base 1. Taken from the germline V gene, the CDR1 and CDR2 loops are SGHNT and YENEEA. V drops 7 bases and J drops 1 base, leaving 8 bases in between. Sequencing was done on a sample of peripheral blood. The chain is made from TRBV11-3 and TRBJ2-1; a tentative D match to TRBD2 spans 6 bases. The sequence came from a man aged 45-65 years with active COVID-19. The CDR3 is CASTGVSYNEQFF. The nucleotide sequence reads TGTGCCAGCACGGGGGTTTCCTACAATGAGCAGTTCTTC. The variable domain in full, with residues beyond the CDR3 obtained from the reference TRBV11-3 and TRBJ2-1 genes, is EAGVVQSPRYKIIEKKQPVAFWCNPISGHNTLYWYLQNLGQGPELLIRYENEEAVDDSQLPKDRFSAERLKGVDSTLKIQPAELGDSAVYLCASTGVSYNEQFFGPGTRLTVL.